Sequencing of this T cell receptor (beta chain) was carried out in a study of tissue T cells after allogeneic stem cell transplantation. The germline V gene encodes CDR1 SGHLS and CDR2 HYDKME. After removal of 1 base from V and 3 bases from J, the junction contained 5 bases not matched to a gene. This CDR3 has 16 amino acids. In the case of this clone: No antigen is known for it. Mouse germline and gene names are used. The read is 1 residue too short to cover the CDR3 end, so that end is filled in from the germline J gene.

TCRdb keeps only in-frame clones here, not all; method: immunoSEQ multiplex PCR. The table lists some 47,000 clones, approximately 70% of them singletons. The study's findings and limits: Anatomically similar tissues had similar TCR repertoires within each patient.

Sequencing used sorted cells pooled from one or two spleens. The V call is TRBV12-2, the J call TRBJ2-5; TRBD2 aligns across 11 bases. This TCR derives from a pool of C57BL/6 mice in good health. The sequenced CDR3 bases are TGTGCCAGCTCTCTTAACTGGGGGGGCGTTCAAGACACCCAGTAC. It specifies CASSLNWGGVQDTQY. The entire CDR3 protein reads CASSLNWGGVQDTQYF.